The rows below give T cell receptor beta chains drawn from one sample of a study of T cell changes during pregnancy in multiple sclerosis. The table came from immunoSEQ multiplex PCR; TCRdb's copy has only in-frame clones and leaves some out. Of approximately 41,000 clones listed, 89% are singletons. The source material was CD4+ T cells from peripheral blood mononuclear cells, sampled in the first trimester of pregnancy. The receptors come from a female donor with multiple sclerosis, enrolled in a pregnancy study. The CDR3 runs from the conserved cysteine through the conserved F or W. The order of the fields is J gene, clone size, V gene, D gene, CDR3 protein, CDR3 DNA. The D gene is left open where the match is weak. Clone size, where shown, is once, few, many, or a class for clones that have expanded.

>TRBJ1-2|-|TRBV19|-
CASNGIQGGDYGYTF
TGTGCCAGTAACGGAATACAGGGCGGAGACTATGGCTACACCTTC
>TRBJ2-5|once|TRBV30|TRBD2
CAWSVGVAGYETQYF
TGTGCCTGGAGTGTAGGGGTAGCGGGATACGAGACCCAGTACTTC
>TRBJ2-7|-|TRBV10-1|TRBD2
CASSESIGRRGFYEQYF
TGCGCCAGCAGTGAGTCGATCGGGAGGCGCGGGTTCTACGAGCAGTACTTC
>TRBJ2-3|-|TRBV7-9|TRBD2
CASSLPSGSTDTQYF
TGTGCCAGCAGCTTACCTAGCGGAAGCACAGATACGCAGTATTTT
>TRBJ1-2|-|TRBV10-3|-
CAISESTTYGYTF
TGTGCCATCAGTGAGTCGACTACTTATGGCTACACCTTC
>TRBJ2-7|once|TRBV19|TRBD2
CASSLGGSGTYEQYF
TGTGCCAGTAGTCTGGGTGGAAGCGGGACCTACGAGCAGTACTTC
>TRBJ2-3|-|TRBV5-1|-
CASSLSGNGADTQYF
TGCGCCAGCAGCTTGTCGGGGAATGGCGCAGATACGCAGTATTTT
>TRBJ1-1|-|TRBV18|-
CASSPPTGNTEAFF
TGTGCCAGCTCACCACCCACAGGGAACACTGAAGCTTTCTTT
>TRBJ1-4|-|TRBV2|TRBD1
CASSGDSEKLFF
TGTGCCAGCAGTGGGGACAGTGAAAAACTGTTTTTT
>TRBJ2-3|-|TRBV4-1|-
CASSQGPGGVGNQYF
TGCGCCAGCAGCCAAGGCCCGGGTGGTGTCGGGAATCAGTATTTT
>TRBJ1-1|-|TRBV4-2|TRBD1
CASSLTGTGNTEAFF
TGTGCCAGCAGCTTAACCGGGACAGGGAACACTGAAGCTTTCTTT
>TRBJ2-7|-|TRBV14|TRBD1
CASSQVRDRAYF
TGTGCCAGCAGCCAAGTAAGGGACAGGGCGTACTTC
>TRBJ1-1|-|TRBV6-5|-
CASKSQGRGEAFF
TGTGCCAGCAAGTCACAGGGCAGGGGAGAAGCTTTCTTT
>TRBJ1-2|-|TRBV10-3|-
CAIRADGFYGYTF
TGTGCCATCAGAGCCGACGGGTTCTATGGCTACACCTTC
>TRBJ2-7|-|TRBV7-2|TRBD2
CASSQGLAGPYEQYF
TGTGCCAGCAGCCAGGGACTAGCGGGGCCCTACGAGCAGTACTTC
>TRBJ1-4|-|TRBV5-4|TRBD1
CASSDSGTGGKKKLFF
TGTGCCAGCAGTGATTCCGGGACAGGGGGGAAAAAAAAACTGTTTTTT
>TRBJ2-7|-|TRBV10-3|-
CAISREQGGEQYF
TGTGCCATCAGTCGGGAACAGGGTGGGGAGCAGTACTTC
>TRBJ2-2|-|TRBV6-5|TRBD2
CASSYDSGKTGELFF
TGTGCCAGCAGTTATGATAGCGGGAAGACCGGGGAGCTGTTTTTT
>TRBJ1-5|-|TRBV27|TRBD1
CASSSRTGSNQPQHF
TGTGCCAGCAGTTCCCGGACAGGGAGCAATCAGCCCCAGCATTTT
>TRBJ2-2|-|TRBV27|TRBD2
CASSLLSSGRVGTGELFF
TGTGCCAGCAGTTTGTTGTCTAGCGGGAGGGTGGGCACCGGGGAGCTGTTTTTT
>TRBJ1-1|-|TRBV5-4|TRBD1
CASSLVAGGRTEAFF
TGTGCCAGCAGCTTGGTGGCAGGGGGCAGGACTGAAGCTTTCTTT
>TRBJ1-2|-|TRBV28|TRBD1
CASSNDITGDNYGYTF
TGTGCCAGCAGTAACGACATCACAGGGGACAACTATGGCTACACCTTC
>TRBJ1-1|-|TRBV6-6|-
CATTNTEAFF
TGTGCCACCACTAACACTGAAGCTTTCTTT
>TRBJ2-4|once|TRBV7-9|-
CASSFQGIENIQYF
TGTGCCAGCAGCTTTCAGGGGATTGAAAACATTCAGTACTTC
>TRBJ2-3|-|TRBV19|TRBD2
CASSRFGRESTDTQYF
TGTGCCAGTAGTAGATTCGGGCGGGAGAGCACAGATACGCAGTATTTT
>TRBJ2-2|-|TRBV30|-
CAWSPGFNTGELFF
TGTGCCTGGAGCCCCGGGTTTAACACCGGGGAGCTGTTTTTT
>TRBJ2-2|-|TRBV18|TRBD2
CASSPLASGFFGELFF
TGTGCCAGCTCACCACTCGCTAGCGGGTTCTTCGGGGAGCTGTTTTTT
>TRBJ1-1|-|TRBV5-1|TRBD1
CASSLDGTARNTEAFF
TGCGCCAGCAGCTTGGATGGGACAGCGCGGAACACTGAAGCTTTCTTT
>TRBJ1-3|-|TRBV30|TRBD1
CAWSPDRVEAGNTIYF
TGTGCCTGGAGTCCAGACAGGGTAGAAGCTGGAAACACCATATATTTT
>TRBJ2-2|-|TRBV10-3|-
CAISEDRLNTGELFF
TGTGCCATCAGTGAGGACAGGCTGAACACCGGGGAGCTGTTTTTT
>TRBJ2-7|-|TRBV4-3|TRBD1
CASSRGTGDTYEQYF
TGCGCCAGCAGCCGAGGGACAGGGGACACCTACGAGCAGTACTTC
>TRBJ1-4|-|TRBV28|-
CATQRAREKLFF
TGTGCCACCCAGAGGGCCAGGGAAAAACTGTTTTTT